This TCR beta chain was captured by sequencing in a study of T cell responses to AZD1222 COVID-19 vaccine. General observations from the study: Baseline serostatus was positive in only six or seven AZD1222 recipients. CD4 TCRs associated with vaccination spanned spike, dominating at 160-218 and 743-854.

This CDR3 has 13 residues. CDR1 and CDR2 (germline): GTSNPN, SVGIG (reference sequence). V gave up 4 bases and J gave up 4 bases, with 13 bases separating them. On this clone itself: Its matching antigen is unknown.

Method: immunoSEQ multiplex PCR; TCRdb's copy keeps in-frame clones and lacks some. The sample shows more than 100,000 clones, 70% to 90% of them seen only once. The material sequenced was peripheral blood, taken on day 0 of AZD1222 vaccination. This receptor was identified in an adult in good health. The V call is TRBV30, the J call TRBJ1-2, with unresolved D. The CDR3 region is CAWTQGLLYGYTF. In DNA, the CDR3 is TGTGCCTGGACTCAAGGGCTCCTCTATGGCTACACCTTC.